A selection of T cell receptor beta chains follows, all from one sample in a study of cytomegalovirus exposure and HLA in healthy donors. The data were produced by immunoSEQ multiplex PCR, yet TCRdb's version contains in-frame clones alone and is incomplete. The table records 110,000 or so clones, roughly 88% of them present only once. The sequenced material came from PBMCs. The receptors were sampled from a man aged 18 to 35 in good health and CMV-seronegative. CDR3s include the opening cysteine and the closing phenylalanine or tryptophan. The D gene is left open where the match is weak. Clone size is not always given. Where it is, it says once, few, many or a class for expanded clones.

clone_size,v_call,j_call,d_call,cdr3_nt,cdr3_aa
-,TRBV27,TRBJ2-7,-,TGTGCCAGCAGTTTATCCAGGGGGGCCTACGAGCAGTACTTC,CASSLSRGAYEQYF
-,TRBV30,TRBJ1-2,-,TGTGCCTGGAGCCAAACCAGCTCAACAGGGTTGCCCTATGGCTACACCTTC,CAWSQTSSTGLPYGYTF
-,TRBV5-1,TRBJ1-5,TRBD1,TGCGCCAGCAGCTTGGGGGTAACAGGGGTAAGCAATCAGCCCCAGCATTTT,CASSLGVTGVSNQPQHF
-,TRBV2,TRBJ2-7,-,TGTGCCAGCAGTACCCGGGCAGGGGAGCAGTACTTC,CASSTRAGEQYF
-,TRBV27,TRBJ1-1,-,TGTGCCAGCAGTTTGGGAGTTACGGTGGGCACTGAAGCTTTCTTT,CASSLGVTVGTEAFF
-,TRBV30,TRBJ2-7,TRBD2,TGTGCCTGGGGCCCAGCTCTGTTTTCGACTAGCGGGAGTGAGTACGAGCAGTACTTC,CAWGPALFSTSGSEYEQYF
-,TRBV29-1,TRBJ1-1,-,TGCAGCGTTACTCCGGTCAACACTGAAGCTTTCTTT,CSVTPVNTEAFF
few,TRBV6-6,TRBJ1-3,-,TGTGCCAGCGACCCGGGGGCTGGAAACACCATATATTTT,CASDPGAGNTIYF
few,TRBV4-2,TRBJ2-7,TRBD2,TGTGCCAGCAGCTCCCGAGTGGCGGGGGGCGAGCAGTACTTC,CASSSRVAGGEQYF
-,TRBV6-5,TRBJ1-1,-,TGTGCCAGCAGTAAACAGGGGAACACTGAAGCTTTCTTT,CASSKQGNTEAFF
-,TRBV2,TRBJ2-2,-,TGTGCCAGCTTTGCGACCGGGGAGCTGTTTTTT,CASFATGELFF
-,TRBV15,TRBJ1-1,TRBD1,TGTGCCACCAGCACCCGACAGGGGGCCAACACTGAAGCTTTCTTT,CATSTRQGANTEAFF
-,TRBV9,TRBJ2-2,-,TGTGCCAGCAGCGACCCGGGGAGTGCGGACAGAAACACCGGGGAGCTGTTTTTT,CASSDPGSADRNTGELFF
once,TRBV2,TRBJ2-5,TRBD2,TGTGCCAGCAGGCTAGCGGGAGGGCCAGAGACCCAGTACTTC,CASRLAGGPETQYF
-,TRBV5-4,TRBJ2-7,TRBD1,TGTGCCAGCAGCCCCACAGGGGGAGGCTACGAGCAGTACTTC,CASSPTGGGYEQYF
-,TRBV2,TRBJ1-6,-,TGTGCCAGCAGACAGGCAGATTCACCCCTCCACTTT,CASRQADSPLHF
-,TRBV7-9,TRBJ2-7,TRBD2,TGTGCCAGCAGCTTAAATAGCGGGAGTTCTAGGGGCGAGCAGTACTTC,CASSLNSGSSRGEQYF
-,TRBV2,TRBJ2-2,TRBD2,TGTGCCAGCCGGCGGGAGGGGGGCACCGGGGAGCTGTTTTTT,CASRREGGTGELFF
few,TRBV30,TRBJ2-5,TRBD2,TGTGCCTGGAGTGGGACTAGCGGGGGAGAGACCCAGTACTTC,CAWSGTSGGETQYF
-,TRBV7-6,TRBJ2-3,TRBD1,TGTGCCAGCAGTCCAACAGGGGCGCGCGATACGCAGTATTTT,CASSPTGARDTQYF
-,TRBV18,TRBJ2-2,-,TGTGCCAGCTCACCTGACTACCCAACGTCCGGGGAGCTGTTTTTT,CASSPDYPTSGELFF
-,TRBV5-6,TRBJ2-1,TRBD2,TGTGCCAGCAGCTTTGGACTAGCGGGAGATTTCCGCTCCTACAATGAGCAGTTCTTC,CASSFGLAGDFRSYNEQFF
-,TRBV7-2,TRBJ2-7,TRBD2,TGTGCCTCAGGGCGCGGGGGATCCTCCTACGAGCAGTACTTC,CASGRGGSSYEQYF
-,TRBV19,TRBJ1-2,-,TGTGCCACCCCGGCCCCGGGGGACTATGGCTACACCTTC,CATPAPGDYGYTF
-,TRBV9,TRBJ1-1,TRBD1,TGTGCCAGCAGCCCGTGGGACAGGGGTGGGACTGAAGCTTTCTTT,CASSPWDRGGTEAFF
-,TRBV6-4,TRBJ1-2,-,TGTGCCAGCAGTGAATCTTCCTTGGGCAGGAATAACTATGGCTACACCTTC,CASSESSLGRNNYGYTF
once,TRBV9,TRBJ1-4,TRBD1,TGTGCCAGCAGCGTAGGCGACAGGGGAAATGAAAAACTGTTTTTT,CASSVGDRGNEKLFF
-,TRBV19,TRBJ1-5,-,TGTGCCAGTAGTATTTCTCTACGGACAGTCAATCAGCCCCAGCATTTT,CASSISLRTVNQPQHF
-,TRBV5-1,TRBJ2-1,-,TGCGCCAGCAGCTTGGTAGCGGACTCCTACAATGAGCAGTTCTTC,CASSLVADSYNEQFF
-,TRBV7-2,TRBJ1-5,-,TGTGCCAGCAGCTTAGTGGCAGTACGTCAGCCCCAGCATTTT,CASSLVAVRQPQHF
few,TRBV27,TRBJ1-1,-,TGTGCCAGCAGTATCCCGGGGAGGACTGAAGCTTTCTTT,CASSIPGRTEAFF
-,TRBV5-6,TRBJ2-7,TRBD1,TGTGCCAGCAGCTTTACCTGGACAGGGTCGACCTACGAGCAGTACTTC,CASSFTWTGSTYEQYF
-,TRBV6-5,TRBJ2-1,TRBD2,TGTGCCAGCAGTTACGGACTAGCGGGGGACAATGAGCAGTTCTTC,CASSYGLAGDNEQFF
-,TRBV6-5,TRBJ1-4,-,TGTGCCAGCAGTTGGGGCGGAGAGAATGAAAAACTGTTTTTT,CASSWGGENEKLFF
-,TRBV30,TRBJ2-4,TRBD2,TGTGCCTGGAGGATAGCGGGAGCCAAAAACATTCAGTACTTC,CAWRIAGAKNIQYF
-,TRBV7-9,TRBJ2-7,TRBD1,TGTGCCAGCAGCTGGGGACAGGGCTACGAGCAGTACTTC,CASSWGQGYEQYF
-,TRBV5-8,TRBJ2-7,-,TGTGCCAGCACCTCCCGTGAGACTCACAATGAGCAGTACTTC,CASTSRETHNEQYF
-,TRBV4-1,TRBJ2-1,TRBD2,TGCGCCAGCAGCCAAACTAGCGAAGACTACAATGAGCAGTTCTTC,CASSQTSEDYNEQFF
once,TRBV6-1,TRBJ2-3,TRBD2,TGTGCCAGCAGTTTAGGACTAGCAGGAGATACGCAGTATTTT,CASSLGLAGDTQYF
-,TRBV21-1,TRBJ2-7,-,TGTGCCAGCAGCTTCCCGACAGGGGATCATCCCTACGAGCAGTACTTC,CASSFPTGDHPYEQYF
-,TRBV5-5,TRBJ1-5,TRBD1,TGTGCCAGCAGCTTGGCGACAGGGATTCAGCCCCAGCATTTT,CASSLATGIQPQHF
-,TRBV25-1,TRBJ1-2,-,TGTGCCAGCAGCGGGACTGGGGCAGGCTATGGCTACACCTTC,CASSGTGAGYGYTF